Following are 27 T cell receptor beta chains from one sample sequenced in a study of OX40 agonist ivuxolimab in advanced cancers. TCRdb's table, derived via immunoSEQ multiplex PCR, lists solely in-frame clones and lacks some. The repertoire holds 81,000 or so clones, around 90% seen once, with 8.4% in the top ten. The input for sequencing was CD4+ or CD8+ T cells sorted from blood, taken in a trial of the OX40 agonist ivuxolimab. These receptors were obtained from an adult with an advanced solid tumor such as melanoma, head and neck, liver or kidney cancer.

The genes are TRBV30 and TRBJ2-1, with TRBD2 matching 7 bases. V gave up 2 bases and J gave up 4 bases; unmatched junction bases: 11. The CDR3 totals 16 residues. CDR1 and CDR2 from the germline V gene are GTSNPN and SVGIG (reference sequence). CDR3 protein: CAWSLPGLMPYNEQFF. The CDR3 region has the DNA TGTGCCTGGAGTCTACCGGGACTAATGCCGTACAATGAGCAGTTCTTC.

The rearrangement joins TRBV28 to TRBJ1-5; no definite D call. The V end lost 3 bases, the J end lost 1 base, and 7 bases lay between the germline ends. Germline CDR1 reads MDHEN; CDR2 reads SYDVKM. This CDR3 contains 14 residues. CDR3 protein: CASSFMGSNQPQHF. The DNA for the CDR3 is TGTGCCAGCAGTTTCATGGGGAGCAATCAGCCCCAGCATTTT.

This sequence joins TRBV19 and TRBJ2-1, with 14 nucleotides matching TRBD2. With V trimmed by 4 bases and J by 5 bases, 7 bases remained unmatched. From germline, CDR1 is LNHDA and CDR2 SQIVND (reference sequence). The CDR3 contains 17 residues. The CDR3 sequence: CASSTRLAGGPNNEQFF. CDR3 bases: TGTGCCAGTAGTACAAGACTAGCGGGAGGGCCAAACAATGAGCAGTTCTTC.

The rearrangement links TRBV5-3 to TRBJ1-2; TRBD1 agrees at 11 bases. TRBV5-3 is sorted into the ORF group, with uncertain function. V shed 5 bases, J shed 8 bases, and the junction held 11 bases outside the gene matches. There are 15 residues in the CDR3. The CDR3, as DNA: TGTGCCAGAAGACTCGCCGGACAGGGGGCTAGGGGCTACACCTTC. Protein: CARRLAGQGARGYTF.

This clone was picked up a small number of times. This chain uses TRBV4-1 with TRBJ2-3; D is ambiguous. Trimming shortened V by 1 base and J by 11 bases, and 7 bases separated the two germline ends. CDR1 is MGHRA and CDR2 is YSYEKL in the germline V gene. This CDR3 has 11 residues. The CDR3 reads CASSQGIEQYF. The DNA for the CDR3 is TGCGCCAGCAGCCAAGGGATCGAGCAGTATTTT.

The J gene is TRBJ2-1, the V gene TRBV18; D may be TRBD2 (6 bases). Germline V CDR1 and CDR2: KGHSH, LQKENI. V was cut by 4 bases and J by 0 bases, with 7 bases left in between. This CDR3 is 14 amino acids long. CDR3 in DNA: TGTGCCAGCTCACTGGGGGGCTCCTACAATGAGCAGTTCTTC. Its protein is CASSLGGSYNEQFF.

The genes are TRBV29-1 and TRBJ1-2, with 10 positions matching TRBD1. Germline assignment: CDR1 SQVTM and CDR2 ANQGSEA. Losses at the gene ends were 8 bases for V and 2 bases for J; bases not matched to a gene: 11. The CDR3 extends over 15 amino acids. The CDR3 here is CSYSTGGVFNYGYTF. In DNA, the CDR3 is TGCAGCTACTCGACAGGGGGCGTCTTCAACTATGGCTACACCTTC.

This chain's CDR3 is CAISGLAENTGELFF. The CDR3 bases are TGTGCCATCAGTGGTCTAGCGGAAAACACCGGGGAGCTGTTTTTT. The chain links TRBV10-3 to TRBJ2-2; 7 nucleotides line up with TRBD2. The CDR3 runs to 15 residues. The junction had 4 bases not matched to a gene; V was cut back by 4 bases and J by 2 bases. Looked up from germline, CDR1 is ENHRY and CDR2 is SYGVKD.

The chain links TRBV13 to TRBJ1-1; 7 nucleotides align to TRBD1. The germline V gene encodes CDR1 PRHDT and CDR2 FYEKMQ (reference sequence). The CDR3 runs 14 residues. V gave up 4 bases and J gave up 2 bases; unmatched junction bases: 4. The CDR3 spells CASSSGQENTEAFF. CDR3 coding DNA: TGTGCCAGCAGCTCCGGACAGGAAAACACTGAAGCTTTCTTT.

The J gene is TRBJ2-1, the V gene TRBV9; TRBD2 matches 10 bases. The CDR3 sequence is 17 residues long. Looked up from germline, CDR1 is SGDLS and CDR2 is YYNGEE. With 0 bases clipped from V and 4 bases from J, the junction kept 7 bases outside the gene matches. The CDR3 bases are TGTGCCAGCAGCGTAGTGAGCGGGGGGGCTGGGTACAATGAGCAGTTCTTC. The encoded protein is CASSVVSGGAGYNEQFF.

The chain is built from TRBV4-3 and TRBJ1-3; D call uncertain. The CDR3 length is 13 residues. Trimming pared 0 bases from V and 2 bases from J, leaving 2 bases between. CDR1 is LGHNA, CDR2 YSLEER, per germline. In DNA form, the CDR3 reads TGCGCCAGCAGCCAAGACACTGGAAACACCATATATTTT. It codes for CASSQDTGNTIYF.

CDR3 protein: CASSSGGTGMYEQYV. The CDR3 region has the DNA TGTGCCAGCAGCTCGGGAGGGACAGGGATGTACGAGCAGTACGTC. The rearrangement joins TRBV7-9 to TRBJ2-7; D is possibly TRBD1 (9 bases). CDR1 and CDR2 (germline): SEHNR, FQNEAQ (reference sequence). V shed 4 bases and J shed 4 bases, with 17 bases lying between them. This CDR3 is 15 amino acids long.

V is TRBV7-9 and J is TRBJ2-7, with D unclear. This CDR3 comprises 12 residues. CDR1 SEHNR and CDR2 FQNEAQ come from the germline V gene (reference sequence). The V and J ends lost 2 bases and 1 base respectively, with 3 bases between them. CDR3 protein: CASSLTSYEQYF. The CDR3 nucleotides are TGTGCCAGCAGCTTAACATCCTACGAGCAGTACTTC.

The chain links TRBV27 to TRBJ1-5; D perhaps matches TRBD1 (5 bases). The CDR3 totals 14 residues. The germline CDR1 and CDR2 sequences are MNHEY and SMNVEV (reference sequence). Trimming shortened V by 1 base and J by 7 bases, and 11 bases separated the two germline ends. The CDR3 region is CASSLWGTGQPQHF. The CDR3 DNA follows: TGTGCCAGCAGTTTATGGGGAACAGGACAGCCCCAGCATTTT.

The J gene is TRBJ2-3, the V gene TRBV6-5; no reliable D call. Per germline, CDR1 MNHEY and CDR2 SVGAGI. The CDR3 length is 14 residues. V was pared by 0 bases and J by 6 bases, with 10 bases between. The CDR3 protein is CASSYSPLPDTQYF. The CDR3 DNA sequence: TGTGCCAGCAGTTACTCGCCCCTTCCGGATACGCAGTATTTT.

This chain connects TRBV4-2 to TRBJ1-2; 11 nucleotides align to TRBD1. The CDR3 covers 17 residues. With 0 bases clipped from V and 7 bases from J, the junction kept 10 bases outside the gene matches. Per germline, CDR1 LGHNA and CDR2 YNFKEQ. CDR3 nucleotide sequence: TGTGCCAGCAGCCAAGATTTATACGGACAGGGGGCGGGTGGCTACACCTTC. It codes for CASSQDLYGQGAGGYTF.

V usage is TRBV6-5 and J usage is TRBJ2-5, with TRBD1 matching 12 bases. Per germline, CDR1 MNHEY and CDR2 SVGAGI. Trimming cost V 4 bases and J 4 bases; bases outside gene matches: 4. The CDR3 is 15 residues long. CDR3 residues: CASSSGTGGIETQYF. The CDR3 DNA sequence: TGTGCCAGCAGTTCAGGGACAGGGGGCATAGAGACCCAGTACTTC.

The chain combines TRBV18 with TRBJ2-3; the D is unclear. Germline assignment: CDR1 KGHSH and CDR2 LQKENI. CDR3 length: 13 amino acids. V lost 4 bases and J lost 3, with 8 bases in between. CDR3 in amino acids: CASSRSLTDTQYF. In nucleotides, the CDR3 is TGTGCCAGCTCACGGTCTTTAACAGATACGCAGTATTTT.

The rearrangement links TRBV30 to TRBJ1-6; TRBD1 aligns across 10 bases. From germline, CDR1 is GTSNPN and CDR2 SVGIG (reference sequence). V was pared by 0 bases and J by 10 bases, with 6 bases of the junction left unmatched. CDR3 size: 15 residues. The DNA of the CDR3 is TGTGCCTGGAGTGTAGGGACAGGGGCAAAGTCACCCCTCCACTTT. Translating gives CAWSVGTGAKSPLHF.

The CDR3 nucleotides are TGCGCCAGCAGCCCCTATGGTAGCACAGATACGCAGTATTTT. Amino acids: CASSPYGSTDTQYF. The V and J genes are TRBV4-1 and TRBJ2-3; D ambiguous. Trimming shortened V by 4 bases and J by 0 bases, and 8 bases separated the two germline ends. The germline V gene encodes CDR1 MGHRA and CDR2 YSYEKL. The CDR3 totals 14 residues.

The chain couples TRBV27 to TRBJ2-1; D uncertain. This CDR3 contains 13 residues. The germline V gene has CDR1 MNHEY and CDR2 SMNVEV (reference sequence). V was pared by 3 bases and J by 4 bases, with 7 bases between. This CDR3 reads CASSFSEYNEQFF. The DNA of the CDR3 is TGTGCCAGCAGTTTTTCTGAGTACAATGAGCAGTTCTTC.

The rearrangement links TRBV4-1 to TRBJ2-1, with D maybe TRBD2 (7 bases). Germline CDR1 reads MGHRA; CDR2 reads YSYEKL. Deletions cut 1 base from V and 10 bases from J, with 17 bases between. The CDR3 length is 15 residues. CDR3 sequence: CASSQVPGTTGEQFF. The CDR3 DNA sequence: TGCGCCAGCAGCCAAGTGCCCGGGACTACAGGGGAGCAGTTCTTC.

J is TRBJ2-2 and V is TRBV9; D not resolved. Trimming took off 0 bases at V and 7 bases at J, with 4 bases between the two ends. The CDR3 has 12 residues. Per the germline V gene, CDR1 is SGDLS and CDR2 is YYNGEE. The CDR3 protein is CASSVDGGELFF. CDR3 DNA: TGTGCCAGCAGCGTAGATGGCGGGGAGCTGTTTTTT.

The rearrangement links TRBV28 to TRBJ1-1; D perhaps matches TRBD1 (5 bases). This CDR3 has 16 amino acids. The V end was cut by 5 bases, the J end by 1 base, with 17 bases between. The germline V gene encodes CDR1 MDHEN and CDR2 SYDVKM. CDR3 protein: CASSLVGEGANTEAFF. In DNA form, the CDR3 reads TGTGCCAGCAGTCTTGTCGGGGAAGGGGCGAACACTGAAGCTTTCTTT.

This chain connects TRBV16 to TRBJ2-1; TRBD2 is a possible D gene (6 bases). CDR1 and CDR2 (germline): KGHSY, FQNENV. The CDR3 is made up of 14 amino acids. The ends were cut back, 0 bases at V and 10 bases at J, with 13 bases in the middle. The CDR3 loop reads CASSQSAGSLEQFF. CDR3 DNA: TGTGCCAGCAGCCAATCGGCCGGGAGTTTAGAGCAGTTCTTC.

The rearrangement links TRBV28 to TRBJ2-7, with 11 bases fitting TRBD2. This CDR3 region has 15 residues. Germline V CDR1 and CDR2: MDHEN, SYDVKM. V dropped 3 bases and J dropped 4; count of bases not matched to a gene: 5. The CDR3 region is CASSFLRLAGYEQYF. CDR3 nucleotides: TGTGCCAGCAGTTTCCTTCGACTAGCGGGGTACGAGCAGTACTTC.

The CDR3 loop reads CASSFDDRHQPQHF. The DNA of the CDR3 is TGTGCCAGCAGTTTTGATGACAGACATCAGCCCCAGCATTTT. The gene calls are TRBV28 and TRBJ1-5; D possibly corresponds to TRBD1 (5 bases). Germline assignment: CDR1 MDHEN and CDR2 SYDVKM. This CDR3 has 14 amino acids. V dropped 3 bases and J dropped 5 bases, with 11 bases sitting between them.